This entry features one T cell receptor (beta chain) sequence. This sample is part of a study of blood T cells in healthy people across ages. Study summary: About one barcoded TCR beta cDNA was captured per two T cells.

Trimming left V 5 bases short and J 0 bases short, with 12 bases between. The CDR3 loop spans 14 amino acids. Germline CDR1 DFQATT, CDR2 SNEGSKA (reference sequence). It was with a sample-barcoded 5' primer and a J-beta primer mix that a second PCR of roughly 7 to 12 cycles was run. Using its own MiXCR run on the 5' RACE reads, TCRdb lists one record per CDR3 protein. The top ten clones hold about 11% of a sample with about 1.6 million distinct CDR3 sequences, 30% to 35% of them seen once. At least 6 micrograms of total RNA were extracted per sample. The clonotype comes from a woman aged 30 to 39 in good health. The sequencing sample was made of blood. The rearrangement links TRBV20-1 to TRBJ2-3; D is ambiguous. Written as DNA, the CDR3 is TGCAGTGCTTCTCCGCGGTCTAGCACAGATACGCAGTATTTT. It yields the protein CSASPRSSTDTQYF.